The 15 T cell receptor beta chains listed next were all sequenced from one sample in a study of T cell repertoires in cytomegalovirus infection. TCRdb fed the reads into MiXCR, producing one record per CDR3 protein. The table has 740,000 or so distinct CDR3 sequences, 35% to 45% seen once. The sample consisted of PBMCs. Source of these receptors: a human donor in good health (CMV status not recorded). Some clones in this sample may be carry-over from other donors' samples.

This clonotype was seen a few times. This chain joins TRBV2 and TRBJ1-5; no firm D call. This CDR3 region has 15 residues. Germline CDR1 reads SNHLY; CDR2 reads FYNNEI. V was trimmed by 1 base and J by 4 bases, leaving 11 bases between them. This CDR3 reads CASSEGRQTNQPQHF. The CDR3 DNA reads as TGTGCCAGCAGTGAAGGTAGGCAGACAAATCAGCCCCAGCATTTT.

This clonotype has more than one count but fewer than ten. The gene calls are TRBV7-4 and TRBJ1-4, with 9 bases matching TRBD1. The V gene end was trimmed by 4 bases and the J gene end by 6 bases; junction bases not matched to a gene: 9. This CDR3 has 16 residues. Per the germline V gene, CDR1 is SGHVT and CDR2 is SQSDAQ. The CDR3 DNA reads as TGTGCCAGCAGCTGGGGACCGGGACAGGGAGATGAAAAACTGTTTTTT. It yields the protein CASSWGPGQGDEKLFF.

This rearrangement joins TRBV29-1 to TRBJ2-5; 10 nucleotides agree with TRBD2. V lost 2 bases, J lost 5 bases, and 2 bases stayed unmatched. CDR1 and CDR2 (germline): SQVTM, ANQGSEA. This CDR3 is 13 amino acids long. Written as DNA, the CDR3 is TGCAGCGTTGAACTAGCGGGAGTGGAGACCCAGTACTTC. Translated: CSVELAGVETQYF.

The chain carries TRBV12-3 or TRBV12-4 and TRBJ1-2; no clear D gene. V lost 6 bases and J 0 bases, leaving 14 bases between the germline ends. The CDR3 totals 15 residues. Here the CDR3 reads CASSQPLLSNYGYTF. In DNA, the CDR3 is TGTGCCAGCAGCCAGCCCTTATTATCTAACTATGGCTACACCTTC.

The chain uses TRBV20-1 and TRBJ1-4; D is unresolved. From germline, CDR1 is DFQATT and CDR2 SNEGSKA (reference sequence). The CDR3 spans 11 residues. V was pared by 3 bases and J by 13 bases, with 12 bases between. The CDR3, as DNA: TGCAGTGCTAGTTACGGGGATTCACTGTTTTTT. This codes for CSASYGDSLFF.

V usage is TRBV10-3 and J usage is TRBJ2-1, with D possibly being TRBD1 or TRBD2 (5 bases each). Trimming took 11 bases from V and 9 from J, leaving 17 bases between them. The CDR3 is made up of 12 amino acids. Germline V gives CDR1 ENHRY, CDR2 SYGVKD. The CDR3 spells CAASSRESEQFF. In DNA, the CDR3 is TGTGCCGCCTCTTCCAGGGAGAGTGAGCAGTTCTTC.

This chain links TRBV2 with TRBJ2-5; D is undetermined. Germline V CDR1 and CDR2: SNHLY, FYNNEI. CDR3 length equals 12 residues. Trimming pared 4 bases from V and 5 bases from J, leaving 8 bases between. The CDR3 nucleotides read TGTGCCAGCAGTGCCGATTTTGAGACCCAGTACTTC. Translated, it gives CASSADFETQYF.

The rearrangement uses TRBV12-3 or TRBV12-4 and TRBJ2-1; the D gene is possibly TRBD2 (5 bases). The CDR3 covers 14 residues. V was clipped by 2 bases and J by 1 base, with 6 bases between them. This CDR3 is CASSLRESYNEQFF. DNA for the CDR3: TGTGCCAGCAGTTTACGGGAATCCTACAATGAGCAGTTCTTC.

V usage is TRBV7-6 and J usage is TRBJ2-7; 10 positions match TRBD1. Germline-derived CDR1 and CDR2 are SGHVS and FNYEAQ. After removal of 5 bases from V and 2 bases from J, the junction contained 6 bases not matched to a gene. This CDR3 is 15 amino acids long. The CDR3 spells CASSHRDRGPYEQYF. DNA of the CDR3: TGTGCCAGCAGCCACCGGGACAGGGGACCCTACGAGCAGTACTTC.

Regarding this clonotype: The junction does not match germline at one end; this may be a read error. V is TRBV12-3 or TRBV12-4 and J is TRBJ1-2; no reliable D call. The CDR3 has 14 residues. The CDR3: CSSSPGLQINCYTF. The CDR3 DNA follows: TGTTCCAGCAGCCCAGGACTTCAAATTAATTGCTACACCTTC.

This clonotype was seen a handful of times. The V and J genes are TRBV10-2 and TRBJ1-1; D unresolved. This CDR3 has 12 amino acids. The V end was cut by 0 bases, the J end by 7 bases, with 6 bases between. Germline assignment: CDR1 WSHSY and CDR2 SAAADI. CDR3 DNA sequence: TGCGCCAGCAGTGAGTCACAGAATGAAGCTTTCTTT. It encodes CASSESQNEAFF.

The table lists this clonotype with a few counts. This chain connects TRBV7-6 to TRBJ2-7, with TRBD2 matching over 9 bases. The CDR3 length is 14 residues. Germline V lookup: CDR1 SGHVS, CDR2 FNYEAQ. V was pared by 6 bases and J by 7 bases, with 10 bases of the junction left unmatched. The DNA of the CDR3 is TGTGCCAGCAGTAGCGGGGGACTTACGGATGAGCAGTACTTC. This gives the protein CASSSGGLTDEQYF.

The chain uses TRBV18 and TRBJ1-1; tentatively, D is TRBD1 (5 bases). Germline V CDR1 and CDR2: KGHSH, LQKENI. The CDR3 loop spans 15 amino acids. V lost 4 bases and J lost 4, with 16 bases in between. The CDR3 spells CASSRLDGGGTEAFF. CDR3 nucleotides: TGTGCCAGCTCACGCCTTGACGGGGGAGGCACTGAAGCTTTCTTT. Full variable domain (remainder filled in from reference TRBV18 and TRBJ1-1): NAGVMQNPRHLVRRRGQEARLRCSPMKGHSHVYWYRQLPEEGLKFMVYLQKENIIDESGMPKERFSAEFPKEGPSILRIQQVVRGDSAAYFCASSRLDGGGTEAFFGQGTRLTVV.

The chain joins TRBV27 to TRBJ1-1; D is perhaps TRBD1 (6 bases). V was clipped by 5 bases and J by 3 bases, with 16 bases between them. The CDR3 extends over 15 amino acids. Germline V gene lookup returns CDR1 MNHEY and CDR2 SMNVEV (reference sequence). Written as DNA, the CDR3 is TGTGCCAGCAGTCTCCGGGACACCTTATACACTGAAGCTTTCTTT. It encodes CASSLRDTLYTEAFF.

CDR3 protein: CAISDFHDRGGNTIYF. The DNA for the CDR3 is TGTGCCATCAGTGATTTCCATGACAGGGGCGGAAACACCATATATTTT. The chain couples TRBV10-3 to TRBJ1-3, with 8 positions matching TRBD1. CDR3 length: 16 amino acids. Germline CDR1 and CDR2: ENHRY and SYGVKD. V gave up 3 bases and J gave up 4 bases; unmatched junction bases: 8.